This T cell receptor beta chain was recorded in a study of Ad26.COV2.S vaccination and SARS-CoV-2 variants. Turning to the study itself: Donor had been placed in the Ad26.COV2.S arm of the COV1001 trial. Study-wide findings and caveats: Vaccine and placebo groups showed comparable non-spike TCR breadth. Reports say spike-specific CD8+ and CD4+ T cell responses covered substantial breadth after vaccination.

The assay was immunoSEQ multiplex PCR, and TCRdb's table has in-frame clones only and misses some. Of about 460,000 clones in the sample, nearly 90% were seen once. On this clone: Its antigen is as yet unknown.

Noted treatment: some 20 received Ad26.COV2.S at low or high dose, single or two shots; about 5 received placebo; per-sample allocation not given. Day 63 after the first injection of vaccine or placebo was the sampling time. Boston supplied an adult donor aged 18-55 years. This receptor was obtained from a person between 18 and 65 years old who received the Ad26.COV2.S COVID-19 vaccine or a placebo. The starting material was peripheral blood, obtained in a trial of Ad26.COV2.S vaccine versus placebo.

As DNA, the CDR3 is TGTGCCAGCAGCCTCCAAGACAATCAGCCCCAGCATTTT. Translating gives CASSLQDNQPQHF. V and J are TRBV5-8 and TRBJ1-5; D gene ambiguous. This CDR3 region has 13 residues. Germline CDR1 SGHTS, CDR2 YDEGEE. The V gene lost 4 bases and the J gene lost 3 bases, with 8 bases spanning the gap.